This T cell receptor beta chain comes out of a study of blood T cell repertoires in COVID-19. About the study: From the United States, Italy and Spain came samples of acute and convalescent COVID-19. T cells, B-cell-depleted T cells, or PBMCs supplied cDNA or gDNA.

As processed by the authors: Quantification of nucleated cells was approximated via reference gene primer amplification. Using immunoSEQ multiplex PCR, the repertoire was profiled, and TCRdb retains in-frame clones only, with some absent. V, J and clone size reflect that table, while D and trimming were determined from the DNA. The profile shows approximately 170,000 clones, about 87% of them singletons. This receptor was identified in a man in his sixties with acute or convalescent COVID-19. Material for sequencing was peripheral blood.

CDR3 nucleotide sequence: TGTGCCAGCAGTTTATCCAGGGGGGACTCCTACGAGCAGTACTTC. Translated: CASSLSRGDSYEQYF. J is TRBJ2-7 and V is TRBV27; tentatively, D is TRBD1 (7 bases). The CDR3 has 15 amino acids. From germline, CDR1 is MNHEY and CDR2 SMNVEV (reference sequence). Between the trimmed V and J ends, which lost 0 bases and 0 bases, there was a span of 9 bases.